This TCR beta chain was found in a study of CD8+CD57+ T cells in acquired aplastic anemia (dated by TCRdb to 2016 to 2018). About the study as a whole: On average, sorted CD4+ and CD8+ cells yielded around 3.4 ug of extracted DNA, with a range of about 0.17 to 27.4 ug. For healthy donor samples, the average read count was around 10 million for CD4+ cells and 11 million to 13 million for CD8+ cells.

V loses 4 bases, J loses 8 bases, and the germline ends lie 8 bases apart. From the germline V gene (reference sequence), CDR1 is DFQATT and CDR2 is SNEGSKA. The CDR3 sequence holds 10 residues, the cysteine and phenylalanine included. Kept here is only the CDR3 DNA, which spans 30 bases and is read in frame from base 1. Genomic DNA was used as template for profiling of TCR beta VDJ combinations and CDR3 sequences. An Illumina HiSeq 2000 was the platform used for TCR repertoire sequencing. Concerning the study's data processing: TRBV/TRBJ rearrangement plots, CDR3 size and DJ length profiles, and Simpson's diversity index were used to evaluate the repertoires. The most abundant DNA sequence in the deep sequencing data was defined as the immunodominant clone. CDR3 amino acid sequences were checked for sharing between subjects and were compared against published repertoires and the VDJdb database. Clones were called with MiXCR by TCRdb after fastp trimmed the public reads at Q25, and only in-frame beta chains were retained. All rows with the same CDR3 protein become a single entry with the most common DNA and genes. The V and J calls come from TCRdb's annotation, not from the publication. The sample data list 350,000 to 450,000 distinct CDR3 sequences, and about two thirds of these were observed just once. The ten largest clones represent around 4% of the sample.

TCR repertoires of sorted CD4+ and CD8+ blood T cells from severe aplastic anemia patients and healthy subjects were deep-sequenced in the study. Ficoll-Paque density gradient centrifugation was used to isolate peripheral blood mononuclear cells. Before DNA was extracted, CD4+ and CD8+ T cells were sorted using either FACS or magnetic beads. Notes on this clonotype: Its antigen is currently not known. Base quality data are lacking; no much larger clone is found one base away.

Study-wide findings and limitations: Roughly 30 CD8+ CDR3 sequences were shared between patients and controls but appeared highly expressed in patients and within their immunodominant clones. Between patients and healthy controls, no significant difference in CD8+ Simpson's diversity was found (P=0.060).

The sequencing sample was made of sorted CD4+, CD8+, or CD8+CD57+ T cells (not recorded which) from PBMCs. The rearranged chain carries TRBV20-1 and TRBJ1-2; the D gene remains uncertain. This clonotype was sampled from a human donor in good health, serving as a control. DNA sequence: TGCAGTGCTAATATACAAGGCTACACCTTC. Its protein reads: CSANIQGYTF.